The clone carrying this T cell receptor (beta chain) was observed at least ten times. Its antigen is unknown. The data were taken from a study of CD8 T cells in ankylosing spondylitis. Study findings and constraints: In synovial fluid and blood from reactive arthritis, some motif variants were previously reported. Disease-associated clones were reportedly significantly overrepresented in matched ankylosing spondylitis synovial fluid. One TCR beta motif, made up of fewer than 10 highly homologous variants, appeared characteristic of ankylosing spondylitis blood.

CDR3 length: 14 amino acids. CDR1 and CDR2 from the germline V gene are SQVTM and ANQGSEA. The germline V and J ends were trimmed by 5 bases and 5 bases, with 19 bases remaining between them. Libraries of TCR beta came from quantitative 5'-RACE with molecular barcodes. TCRdb reprocessed the 5' RACE reads via MiXCR and lists one record per CDR3 protein. The table records 130,000 or so distinct CDR3 sequences, over 6% of them present only once. The sequenced material came from blood, either unsorted or a sorted T cell fraction (not recorded which). The rearrangement links TRBV29-1 to TRBJ2-7, with D possibly being TRBD1 or TRBD2 (8 bases each). The clonotype comes from a male donor with ankylosing spondylitis or in good health (not recorded which). The CDR3 sequence: CSVRGGTGGDEQYF. CDR3 bases: TGCAGCGTTCGGGGGGGGACAGGAGGAGACGAGCAGTACTTC.